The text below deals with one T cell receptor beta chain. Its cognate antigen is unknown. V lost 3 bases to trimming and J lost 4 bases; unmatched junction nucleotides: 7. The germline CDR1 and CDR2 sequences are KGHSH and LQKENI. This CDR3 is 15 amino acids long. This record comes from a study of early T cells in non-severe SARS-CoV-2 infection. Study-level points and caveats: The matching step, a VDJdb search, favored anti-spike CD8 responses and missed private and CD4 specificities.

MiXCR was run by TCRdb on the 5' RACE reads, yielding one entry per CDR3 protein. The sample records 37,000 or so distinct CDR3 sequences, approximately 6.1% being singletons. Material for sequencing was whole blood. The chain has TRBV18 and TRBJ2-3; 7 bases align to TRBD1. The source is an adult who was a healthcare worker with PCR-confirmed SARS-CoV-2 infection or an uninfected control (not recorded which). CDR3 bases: TGTGCCAGCTCACCGACAGGGTCTTCGGCAGATACGCAGTATTTT. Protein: CASSPTGSSADTQYF.